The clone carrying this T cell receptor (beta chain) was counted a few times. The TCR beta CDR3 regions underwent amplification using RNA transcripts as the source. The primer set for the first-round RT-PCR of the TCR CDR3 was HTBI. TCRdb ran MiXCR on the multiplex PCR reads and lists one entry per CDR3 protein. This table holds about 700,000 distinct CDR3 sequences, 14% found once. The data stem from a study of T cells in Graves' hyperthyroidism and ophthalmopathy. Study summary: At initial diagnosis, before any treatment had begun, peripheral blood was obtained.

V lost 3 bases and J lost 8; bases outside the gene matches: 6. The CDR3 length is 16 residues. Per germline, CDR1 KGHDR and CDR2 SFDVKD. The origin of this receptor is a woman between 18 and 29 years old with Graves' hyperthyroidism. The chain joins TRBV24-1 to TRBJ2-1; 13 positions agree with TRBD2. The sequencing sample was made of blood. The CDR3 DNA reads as TGTGCCACCAGTGATCCCGGGACTAGCGGGATCGATGAGCAGTTCTTC. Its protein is CATSDPGTSGIDEQFF.